This TCR beta chain was retrieved from a study of cytomegalovirus exposure and HLA in healthy donors. In the PCR, 60 Vbeta and 13 Jbeta primers were used. This table comes from immunoSEQ multiplex PCR, and its TCRdb copy is limited to in-frame clones, with some not included. This table holds over 50,000 clones, approximately 80% found once. Germline CDR1 LNHDA, CDR2 SQIVND (reference sequence). V was pared by 10 bases and J by 3 bases, with 15 bases between. This CDR3 comprises 13 residues. Sequencing used PBMCs. This clonotype originated in a man aged 35-49 years in good health and CMV-seronegative. The V gene is TRBV19, the J gene TRBJ1-1; D remains ambiguous. The CDR3 reads CATIKQSYTEAFF. The CDR3 DNA reads TGTGCCACCATAAAACAGTCCTACACTGAAGCTTTCTTT.